This passage covers 31 T cell receptor beta chains from one sample sequenced in a study of PD-1 blockade in classical Hodgkin lymphoma. Time point denoted: cycle 4 day 1 (C4D1), after 6 weeks of nivolumab. Each patient experienced a relapse that followed autologous stem cell transplantation, and brentuximab vedotin exposure varied. Produced via immunoSEQ multiplex PCR; TCRdb's table is partial and in-frame only. The data contain about 41,000 clones, around two thirds of them singletons. The source was peripheral blood mononuclear cells (PBMCs), collected before the fourth cycle of nivolumab. These receptors were taken from a human donor with classical Hodgkin lymphoma.

This clone was detected a few times. This chain joins TRBV4-3 and TRBJ2-3; TRBD2 matches 9 bases. The germline V gene has CDR1 LGHNA and CDR2 YSLEER. The junction had 10 bases not matched to a gene; V was cut back by 0 bases and J by 6 bases. The CDR3 runs 17 residues. The DNA for the CDR3 is TGCGCCAGCAGCCAAGACCCTAGCGGGGCCCTCCTGGATACGCAGTATTTT. Its protein product is CASSQDPSGALLDTQYF.

The chain carries TRBV6-5 and TRBJ1-5; TRBD1 agrees at 7 bases. The CDR3 contains 14 residues. Germline trimming cut 5 bases from V and 5 bases from J; bases unmatched to any gene: 6. CDR1 and CDR2 from the germline V gene are MNHEY and SVGAGI. The chain's CDR3 is CASSDATGYQPQHF. DNA of the CDR3: TGTGCCAGCAGTGACGCGACAGGGTATCAGCCCCAGCATTTT.

This clone occurred a few times. This chain links TRBV7-9 with TRBJ2-7, with 7 bases matching TRBD1. The CDR3 is 17 residues long. V trimming: 6 bases; J trimming: 2 bases; junction bases outside the gene matches: 16. The V gene's germline CDR1 is SEHNR and CDR2 FQNEAQ (reference sequence). The DNA of the CDR3 is TGTGCCAGCAGTACCGGGACAGACGCCCTAGGTCCCTACGAGCAGTACTTC. Amino acid sequence: CASSTGTDALGPYEQYF.

The chain joins TRBV28 to TRBJ1-2, with 10 bases that match TRBD1. CDR3 length: 15 amino acids. Germline lookup yields CDR1 MDHEN and CDR2 SYDVKM. V was clipped by 4 bases and J by 7 bases; unmatched bases: 9. CDR3 region: CASSSTPGTGVGYTF. The CDR3 nucleotides are TGTGCCAGCAGTTCGACCCCCGGGACAGGGGTTGGCTACACCTTC.

The chain has TRBV5-8 and TRBJ1-6; D call uncertain. Germline values: CDR1 SGHTS, CDR2 YDEGEE. CDR3 length: 16 residues. Trimming pared 4 bases from V and 5 bases from J, leaving 16 bases between. The CDR3 sequence: CASSLDLGHDNSPLHF. In nucleotides, the CDR3 is TGTGCCAGCAGCCTGGATCTGGGCCACGATAATTCACCCCTCCACTTT. Filled out from reference TRBV5-8 and TRBJ1-6, the complete variable domain reads EAGVTQSPTHLIKTRGQQATLRCSPISGHTSVYWYQQALGLGLQFLLWYDEGEERNRGNFPPRFSGRQFPNYSSELNVNALELEDSALYLCASSLDLGHDNSPLHFGNGTRLTVT.

This clone was recorded a few times. The gene calls are TRBV7-9 and TRBJ2-5; D perhaps matches TRBD2 (6 bases). CDR1 SEHNR and CDR2 FQNEAQ come from the germline V gene (reference sequence). V was trimmed by 10 bases and J by 1 base, leaving 10 bases between them. CDR3 length: 12 residues. The CDR3 DNA follows: TGTGCCACCAGGGACTTCCAAGAGACCCAGTACTTC. Translating gives CATRDFQETQYF.

The chain couples TRBV6-1 to TRBJ2-1, with D maybe TRBD1 (5 bases). Between the trimmed V and J ends, which lost 5 bases and 8 bases, there was a span of 13 bases. From germline, CDR1 is MNHNS and CDR2 SASEGT. This CDR3 spans 13 amino acids. CDR3 DNA sequence: TGTGCCAGCAGTCGCAGACAGTGGGATGAGCAGTTCTTC. Its translation: CASSRRQWDEQFF.

The V call is TRBV27, the J call TRBJ2-6; D remains unclear. Trimming stripped 3 bases from V and 3 bases from J, with 3 bases between. The CDR3 length is 13 residues. CDR1 and CDR2 (germline): MNHEY, SMNVEV (reference sequence). Here the CDR3 DNA reads TGTGCCAGCAGTTTTAGTGGGGCCAACGTCCTGACTTTC. It specifies CASSFSGANVLTF.

This clone was seen once. The J gene is TRBJ2-3, the V gene TRBV5-6; D perhaps matches TRBD2 (7 bases). CDR3 length equals 19 residues. Between the trimmed V and J ends, which lost 4 bases and 2 bases, there was a span of 26 bases. CDR1 is SGHDT, CDR2 YYEEEE, per germline. Written as DNA, the CDR3 is TGTGCCAGCAGCAACCCATTTCGGGGGGCCGGGGACGACACAGATACGCAGTATTTT. Protein sequence: CASSNPFRGAGDDTDTQYF.

This clone has a count of ten or more. The V and J genes are TRBV7-9 and TRBJ1-4; weak D call: TRBD1 (5 bases). The V gene's germline CDR1 is SEHNR and CDR2 FQNEAQ (reference sequence). V was trimmed by 5 bases and J by 7 bases, leaving 17 bases between them. The CDR3 length is 15 residues. DNA for the CDR3: TGTGCCAGCAGCGCAATGCAGGGCACCTTTGAAAAACTGTTTTTT. Translated, it gives CASSAMQGTFEKLFF.

The chain carries TRBV7-9 and TRBJ1-2, with 11 positions matching TRBD1. V shed 5 bases, J shed 6 bases, and the junction held 17 bases outside the gene matches. The CDR3 has 18 amino acids. Germline V gene lookup returns CDR1 SEHNR and CDR2 FQNEAQ (reference sequence). The CDR3 loop reads CASSLGQGALKEFDGYTF. The CDR3 DNA sequence: TGTGCCAGCAGCCTTGGACAGGGGGCGCTGAAGGAGTTTGATGGCTACACCTTC.

This clone was observed a handful of times. This sequence joins TRBV27 and TRBJ1-1; D is unclear. CDR1 is MNHEY, CDR2 SMNVEV, per germline (reference sequence). The length of the CDR3 is 13 residues. V was shortened by 6 bases and J by 4 bases, with 12 bases between the two germline ends. The DNA of the CDR3 is TGTGCCAGCAGCCCAGACCATGGCACTGAAGCTTTCTTT. The encoded protein is CASSPDHGTEAFF.

A few counts support this clone. This CDR3 is CAIQGLNTEAFF. CDR3 DNA sequence: TGTGCCATCCAGGGCTTAAACACTGAAGCTTTCTTT. The chain recombines TRBV10-3 with TRBJ1-1; D is perhaps TRBD1 (5 bases). Germline values: CDR1 ENHRY, CDR2 SYGVKD. Trimming shortened V by 8 bases and J by 2 bases, and 9 bases separated the two germline ends. The CDR3 extends over 12 amino acids.

This chain connects TRBV10-3 to TRBJ2-3; D is possibly TRBD2 (6 bases). Germline CDR1 and CDR2: ENHRY and SYGVKD. The CDR3 loop spans 15 amino acids. V gave up 4 bases and J gave up 1 base, with 12 bases separating them. In DNA form, the CDR3 reads TGTGCCATCAGTGGGGGAGGTGGGGGCACAGATACGCAGTATTTT. Encoded protein: CAISGGGGGTDTQYF.

J is TRBJ2-7 and V is TRBV6-6, with D perhaps matching TRBD1 or TRBD2 (5 bases each). The CDR3 runs 13 residues. Trimming left V 2 bases short and J 2 bases short, with 7 bases between. Looked up from germline, CDR1 is MNHNY and CDR2 is SVGAGI (reference sequence). The CDR3 loop is CASSYRGPYEQYF. CDR3 sequence (DNA): TGTGCCAGCAGTTACAGGGGACCCTACGAGCAGTACTTC.

This sequence joins TRBV30 and TRBJ1-1, with 8 bases aligning to TRBD1. The germline V gene encodes CDR1 GTSNPN and CDR2 SVGIG (reference sequence). This CDR3 is built from 13 residues. Here the CDR3 DNA reads TGTGCGAGGACGGGACAGGCGGACACTGAAGCTTTCTTT. This encodes CARTGQADTEAFF.

The chain recombines TRBV11-2 with TRBJ2-7, with D maybe TRBD1 (6 bases). Per the germline V gene, CDR1 is SGHAT and CDR2 is FQNNGV. Trimming left V 0 bases short and J 4 bases short, with 7 bases between. The CDR3 loop spans 13 amino acids. The CDR3 DNA follows: TGTGCCAGCAGCTTAGACGGACAGTACGAGCAGTACTTC. This sequence encodes CASSLDGQYEQYF.

The CDR3 is CASSYTDRGHEQYF. The CDR3, as DNA: TGTGCCAGCAGTTACACGGACAGGGGGCACGAGCAGTACTTC. The rearrangement links TRBV6-6 to TRBJ2-7, with 11 bases fitting TRBD1. V gave up 2 bases and J gave up 5 bases; unmatched junction bases: 2. The CDR3 totals 14 residues. The germline V gene encodes CDR1 MNHNY and CDR2 SVGAGI (reference sequence).

The gene calls are TRBV7-2 and TRBJ2-7; D gene uncertain. Trimming cost V 1 base and J 4 bases, with 11 bases left between them. CDR3 length equals 14 residues. In germline, CDR1 is SGHTA, CDR2 FQGNSA. The CDR3 DNA follows: TGTGCCAGCAGCTTAGAAGATTCGCATTACGAGCAGTACTTC. This translates into CASSLEDSHYEQYF.

The rearrangement links TRBV9 to TRBJ2-3; possible D gene TRBD2, 6 bases. CDR1 is SGDLS, CDR2 YYNGEE, per germline. The ends were cut back, 0 bases at V and 0 bases at J, with 8 bases in the middle. CDR3 length: 15 amino acids. CDR3 bases: TGTGCCAGCAGCGTAGCCAGCGGGAGCACAGATACGCAGTATTTT. This sequence encodes CASSVASGSTDTQYF.

This clone was counted only a few times. The chain recombines TRBV21-1 with TRBJ2-5; the table's D call TRBD1 went unverified against the DNA. TRBV21-1 is flagged as a pseudogene. CDR3 length: 18 residues. The CDR3 coding sequence is TGTGCCAGCAGCAAAGCTGGTTTCGGGAGACACAGGGGGGAGACCCAGTACTTC. The encoded protein is CASSKAGFGRHRGETQYF.

This sequence joins TRBV5-1 and TRBJ1-4, with a tentative D call TRBD1 (6 bases). The germline V gene encodes CDR1 SGHRS and CDR2 YFSETQ. The CDR3 covers 15 residues. V was trimmed by 0 bases and J by 3 bases, leaving 9 bases between them. The CDR3 here is CASSLVPGANEKLFF. The CDR3 DNA reads TGCGCCAGCAGCTTGGTTCCAGGGGCTAATGAAAAACTGTTTTTT.

CDR3 DNA sequence: TGTGCCAGTAGTGCAGGACTGTCGAACACTGAAGCTTTCTTT. Translated: CASSAGLSNTEAFF. The chain has TRBV19 and TRBJ1-1; D gene unclear. The V end lost 5 bases, the J end lost 1 base, and 11 bases lay between the germline ends. The CDR3 is made up of 14 amino acids. Germline V gene lookup returns CDR1 LNHDA and CDR2 SQIVND (reference sequence).

The chain joins TRBV7-8 to TRBJ1-1; D may be TRBD1 (6 bases). Germline lookup yields CDR1 SGHVS and CDR2 FQNEAQ. This CDR3 region has 14 residues. Trimming cost V 3 bases and J 3 bases, with 11 bases left between them. CDR3 nucleotide sequence: TGTGCCAGCAGCTTCGGGGGGGCTTACACTGAAGCTTTCTTT. Encoded protein: CASSFGGAYTEAFF.

Details on this clone: One end of the junction is discordant with germline, which a read error may explain. The chain uses TRBV20-1 and TRBJ2-5; D not certain. The CDR3 consists of 11 residues. CDR1 and CDR2 from the germline V gene are DFQATT and SNEGSKA (reference sequence). The DNA of the CDR3 is TGCAGTGGTAGAATAGGCGAGACCCAGTACTTC. Its protein is CSGRIGETQYF.

This chain links TRBV30 with TRBJ2-2; possible D gene TRBD1, 6 bases. The V gene's germline CDR1 is GTSNPN and CDR2 SVGIG (reference sequence). V dropped 0 bases and J dropped 2 bases, with 13 bases sitting between them. CDR3 size: 16 residues. The CDR3 nucleotides read TGTGCCTGGAGTGTAATGGGGGCCCATAACACCGGGGAGCTGTTTTTT. Encoded protein: CAWSVMGAHNTGELFF.

This chain uses TRBV19 with TRBJ1-2, with D hard to call. Germline CDR1 is LNHDA and CDR2 is SQIVND (reference sequence). This CDR3 has 13 amino acids. Trimming shortened V by 7 bases and J by 5 bases, and 14 bases separated the two germline ends. The CDR3 protein is CASTGGVGYGYTF. CDR3 sequence (DNA): TGTGCCAGTACAGGCGGGGTAGGATATGGCTACACCTTC.

In its sample, this clone was seen a few times. The chain is built from TRBV7-9 and TRBJ1-1; the match to TRBD1 covers 9 bases. The V gene's germline CDR1 is SEHNR and CDR2 FQNEAQ (reference sequence). This CDR3 contains 12 residues. The junction had 5 bases not matched to a gene; V was cut back by 5 bases and J by 10 bases. CDR3: CASSPRDRAAFF. The CDR3, as DNA: TGTGCCAGCAGCCCCCGGGACAGGGCAGCTTTCTTT.

This clone was counted only a few times. Here the CDR3 DNA reads TGTGCCAGCAGCAAAGTAAGCGTACAGCCCCGTTCAGCTAACTATGGCTACACCTTC. This translates into CASSKVSVQPRSANYGYTF. The V call is TRBV21-1, the J call TRBJ1-2. TRBV21-1 is labeled a pseudogene. This CDR3 is 19 amino acids long.

This chain links TRBV19 with TRBJ1-3; D uncertain. Deletions cut 7 bases from V and 0 bases from J, with 16 bases between. This CDR3 has 16 amino acids. The germline V gene encodes CDR1 LNHDA and CDR2 SQIVND (reference sequence). The CDR3 protein is CASTLSRRPSGNTIYF. CDR3 nucleotides: TGTGCCAGTACGCTCTCCCGACGGCCCTCTGGAAACACCATATATTTT.

The V call is TRBV5-1, the J call TRBJ2-7; no clear D gene. Trimming removed 3 bases from V and 6 bases from J, with 7 bases in between. The length of the CDR3 is 11 residues. CDR1 and CDR2 from the germline V gene are SGHRS and YFSETQ. DNA of the CDR3: TGCGCCAGCAGCTCCCGGGTCGAGCAGTACTTC. It encodes CASSSRVEQYF. Together with reference TRBV5-1 and TRBJ2-7, the CDR3 gives the full variable domain: KAGVTQTPRYLIKTRGQQVTLSCSPISGHRSVSWYQQTPGQGLQFLFEYFSETQRNKGNFPGRFSGRQFSNSRSEMNVSTLELGDSALYLCASSSRVEQYFGPGTRLTVT.